The clone carrying this T cell receptor beta chain appeared a few times. Its matching antigen is unknown. The entry originates in a study of blood T cells in healthy people across ages. Combining a sample-barcoded 5' primer with a J-beta primer mix, a second PCR ran for roughly 6 to 12 cycles. TCRdb used MiXCR to reprocess the 5' RACE reads, holding one entry per CDR3 protein. The table records about 1 million distinct CDR3 sequences, almost 25% of them present only once. The CDR3 runs to 16 residues. Germline CDR1 and CDR2: MNHEY and SVGAGI. V trimming: 0 bases; J trimming: 4 bases; junction bases outside the gene matches: 7. Study outcomes and limitations: Strongly correlated with naive T cell percentage was TCR beta diversity. Since the PBMCs were unsorted, naive and antigen-experienced cells could not be conclusively compared.

These data also featured in a second study, about T cells of mothers and their children. That report adds: Using roughly 1.5 ug per 15 ul, all extracted RNA underwent cDNA synthesis.

The chain has TRBV6-5 and TRBJ2-5; 8 bases fit TRBD2. Sequencing was done on a sample of blood. This clonotype was sampled from a girl aged 2-10 years in good health. CDR3 in amino acids: CASSYSGGLAGETQYF. CDR3 DNA sequence: TGTGCCAGCAGTTACTCGGGCGGACTAGCTGGAGAGACCCAGTACTTC.